The 11 T cell receptor beta chains listed next were all sequenced from one sample in a study of blood T cells in healthy people across ages. A second about 7 to 11 cycle PCR used barcoded and J-beta primers. TCRdb reprocessed the 5' RACE reads via MiXCR and lists one record per CDR3 protein. The sample holds hundreds of thousands of distinct CDR3 sequences, about 61% seen once. The sequenced sample was blood. These receptor sequences come from a man aged 40-49 years in good health.

Ten or more counts support this clonotype. The chain recombines TRBV3-1 with TRBJ2-7; no clear D gene. CDR1 LGHDT and CDR2 YNNKEL come from the germline V gene (reference sequence). The CDR3 sequence is 12 residues long. Trimming stripped 1 base from V and 3 bases from J, with 4 bases between. This CDR3 reads CASSQGVYEQYF. CDR3 nucleotides: TGTGCCAGCAGCCAAGGAGTCTACGAGCAGTACTTC.

The chain's CDR3 is CSVVIAGGRYNEQFF. CDR3 sequence (DNA): TGCAGCGTTGTAATAGCGGGAGGGAGATACAATGAGCAGTTCTTC. V usage is TRBV29-1 and J usage is TRBJ2-1, with 11 bases that match TRBD2. Germline trimming cut 4 bases from V and 4 bases from J; bases unmatched to any gene: 6. This CDR3 contains 15 residues. Germline CDR1 is SQVTM and CDR2 is ANQGSEA.

This clonotype was seen a single time. The germline gene is not matched at one end of the junction; a read error may be the cause. This chain links TRBV7-3 with TRBJ2-5; D remains unclear. This CDR3 region has 14 residues. CDR1 is SGHTA, CDR2 FQGTGA, per germline. The CDR3 spells CASSVTPGLGTQYF. CDR3 sequence (DNA): TGTGCCAGCAGCGTAACCCCAGGCTTGGGGACCCAGTACTTC.

The V call is TRBV13, the J call TRBJ1-6; 10 bases line up with TRBD1. The V gene end was trimmed by 5 bases and the J gene end by 8 bases; junction bases not matched to a gene: 9. Germline CDR1 and CDR2: PRHDT and FYEKMQ (reference sequence). The CDR3 loop spans 16 amino acids. In DNA, the CDR3 is TGTGCCAGCAGCCCCCGACAGGGGGCTTTATATTCACCCCTCCACTTT. The encoded protein is CASSPRQGALYSPLHF.

This chain connects TRBV24-1 to TRBJ2-3, with D tentatively TRBD2 (7 bases). The CDR3 spans 18 residues. Trimming pared 4 bases from V and 6 bases from J, leaving 25 bases between. The germline V gene has CDR1 KGHDR and CDR2 SFDVKD. CDR3 in amino acids: CATSDSDRLAARGDTQYF. The CDR3 DNA reads TGTGCCACCAGTGACTCCGACCGCCTAGCGGCAAGGGGGGATACGCAGTATTTT.

The CDR3 sequence: CASSAAAVAGGPGAKNIQYF. The CDR3 DNA reads TGTGCCAGCAGCGCCGCCGCGGTCGCGGGAGGGCCAGGGGCCAAAAACATTCAGTACTTC. The J gene is TRBJ2-4, the V gene TRBV9, with 9 bases lining up with TRBD2. The V segment lost 3 bases and the J segment 1 base; nucleotides outside the gene matches: 17. Germline CDR1 and CDR2: SGDLS and YYNGEE. The CDR3 covers 20 residues.

The V and J genes are TRBV9 and TRBJ2-5; the D gene is possibly TRBD2 (6 bases). The V end lost 3 bases, the J end lost 9 bases, and 9 bases lay between the germline ends. CDR1 and CDR2 from the germline V gene are SGDLS and YYNGEE. The CDR3 is made up of 11 amino acids. CDR3 DNA sequence: TGTGCCAGCAGCGCCGGCGGGGCCCAGTACTTC. Protein: CASSAGGAQYF.

This sequence joins TRBV29-1 and TRBJ2-6, with 11 bases that match TRBD1. The CDR3 loop spans 15 amino acids. Per germline, CDR1 SQVTM and CDR2 ANQGSEA. Trimming cost V 4 bases and J 2 bases; bases outside gene matches: 1. In DNA, the CDR3 is TGCAGCGTTGGGACAGGGGGCACTGGGGCCAACGTCCTGACTTTC. It specifies CSVGTGGTGANVLTF.

This clonotype was seen only a few times. The chain couples TRBV28 to TRBJ2-7, with 10 nucleotides matching TRBD1. Germline loops: CDR1 MDHEN, CDR2 SYDVKM. Trimming at V came to 3 bases and at J to 2 bases, leaving 4 bases not matched to a gene. The length of the CDR3 is 15 residues. The CDR3 reads CASSLGQGPAYEQYF. CDR3 DNA: TGTGCCAGCAGTTTGGGACAGGGGCCAGCCTACGAGCAGTACTTC. Filled out from reference TRBV28 and TRBJ2-7, the complete variable domain reads DVKVTQSSRYLVKRTGEKVFLECVQDMDHENMFWYRQDPGLGLRLIYFSYDVKMKEKGDIPEGYSVSREKKERFSLILESASTNQTSMYLCASSLGQGPAYEQYFGPGTRLTVT.

This clonotype has only a few counts. V usage is TRBV6-6 and J usage is TRBJ2-5; D tentatively fits TRBD1 or TRBD2 (6 bases each). Germline V gene sequence: CDR1 MNHNY, CDR2 SVGAGI (reference sequence). V lost 8 bases and J lost 2, with 12 bases in between. This CDR3 is built from 13 residues. CDR3 amino acids: CASGGTQQETQYF. The DNA for the CDR3 is TGTGCCAGCGGCGGGACACAACAAGAGACCCAGTACTTC.

The chain uses TRBV12-3 or TRBV12-4 and TRBJ2-5, with D maybe TRBD1 (5 bases). The CDR3 loop spans 14 amino acids. V lost 2 bases to trimming and J lost 4 bases, with 11 bases between them. The CDR3: CASSLRGFRETQYF. The DNA of the CDR3 is TGTGCCAGCAGTTTAAGGGGATTTCGAGAGACCCAGTACTTC.